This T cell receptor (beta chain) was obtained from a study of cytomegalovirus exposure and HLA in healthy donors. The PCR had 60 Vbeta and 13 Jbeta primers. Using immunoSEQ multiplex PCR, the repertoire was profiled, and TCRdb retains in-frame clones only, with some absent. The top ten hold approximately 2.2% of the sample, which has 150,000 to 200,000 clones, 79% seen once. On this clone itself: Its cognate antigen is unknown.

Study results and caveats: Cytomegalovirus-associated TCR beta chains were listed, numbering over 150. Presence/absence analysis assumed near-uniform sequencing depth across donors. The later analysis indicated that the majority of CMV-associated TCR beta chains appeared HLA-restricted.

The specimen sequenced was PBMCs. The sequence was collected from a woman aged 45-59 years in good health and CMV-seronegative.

The CDR3 DNA reads TGCGCCAGCAGCCAAGATCGGGGACAGGGGATCCCTGGCGAGCAGTACTTC. Its translation is CASSQDRGQGIPGEQYF. This chain uses TRBV4-3 with TRBJ2-7; the match to TRBD1 covers 10 bases. After removal of 0 bases from V and 6 bases from J, the junction contained 11 bases not matched to a gene. This CDR3 is built from 17 residues. Germline V gene sequence: CDR1 LGHNA, CDR2 YSLEER.